This T cell receptor beta chain was recovered during a study of cytomegalovirus exposure and HLA in healthy donors. The PCR ran on 60 Vbeta and 13 Jbeta primers. The assay was immunoSEQ multiplex PCR, and TCRdb's table has in-frame clones only and misses some. Of roughly 150,000 clones in the sample, approximately 70% are singletons; the top ten hold roughly 5.4%. A remark on this clone: The sample contains more than one DNA sequence encoding this CDR3.

The germline V gene has CDR1 SGHAT and CDR2 FQDESV (reference sequence). The CDR3 spans 12 residues. Trimming removed 1 base at V and 5 bases at J, with 6 bases between. The J gene is TRBJ2-7, the V gene TRBV11-1; D possibly corresponds to TRBD1 (6 bases). The sequenced sample was PBMCs. The sequence was collected from a woman in her late teens or twenties in good health and CMV-seropositive. Here the CDR3 DNA reads TGTGCCAGCAGCTTAGACAGGGACGAGCAGTACTTC. The encoded protein is CASSLDRDEQYF.